A single sample is the source of the 23 T cell receptor beta chains below, sequenced in a study of T cell responses to AZD1222 COVID-19 vaccine. The data were produced by immunoSEQ multiplex PCR, yet TCRdb's version contains in-frame clones alone and is incomplete. The top ten hold 3.5% to 4.5% of the sample, which has 90,000 to 120,000 clones, around 87% seen once. The sequencing used peripheral blood, collected on day 0 of AZD1222 vaccination. The source of these receptors is an adult in good health.

The chain has TRBV21-1 and TRBJ1-3; TRBD1, the table's D call, lacks a check against the DNA. TRBV21-1 is listed as a pseudogene. CDR3 length: 14 residues. The CDR3 protein is CASIRTGSGNTIYF. The CDR3 DNA reads as TGTGCCAGCATTAGGACAGGGTCTGGAAACACCATATATTTT.

This sequence joins TRBV11-3 and TRBJ1-5; D unresolved. CDR1 and CDR2 from the germline V gene are SGHNT and YENEEA. This CDR3 comprises 17 residues. Trimming took 5 bases from V and 0 from J, leaving 17 bases between them. CDR3 nucleotide sequence: TGTGCCAGCAGCCCTTCGGGTCGTTTGGATAGCAATCAGCCCCAGCATTTT. Its translation: CASSPSGRLDSNQPQHF.

J is TRBJ2-3 and V is TRBV6-1; 13 nucleotides agree with TRBD2. J was trimmed by 4 bases and V by 2 bases; bases with no gene match: 3. Germline V gene lookup returns CDR1 MNHNS and CDR2 SASEGT. This CDR3 region has 16 residues. The CDR3 region is CASSERLAGGADTQYF. CDR3 DNA sequence: TGTGCCAGCAGTGAAAGACTAGCGGGGGGAGCAGATACGCAGTATTTT.

The chain uses TRBV6-5 and TRBJ2-3, with D maybe TRBD2 (6 bases). The V end was cut by 4 bases, the J end by 2 bases, with 16 bases between. Germline V gene data show CDR1 as MNHEY and CDR2 as SVGAGI. CDR3 length equals 16 residues. For the CDR3, the DNA is TGTGCCAGCAGTTTCAAACTAGCATCCTCCACAGATACGCAGTATTTT. Translating gives CASSFKLASSTDTQYF.

This chain connects TRBV5-1 to TRBJ1-1; D is unclear. Germline V lookup: CDR1 SGHRS, CDR2 YFSETQ. This CDR3 has 14 amino acids. Trimming cost V 0 bases and J 0 bases, with 6 bases left between them. The DNA of the CDR3 is TGCGCCAGCAGCTTGGCAGTCATGAACACTGAAGCTTTCTTT. Its protein is CASSLAVMNTEAFF.

This clone showed up just once. The chain links TRBV18 to TRBJ1-5; D is unresolved. The V and J ends lost 1 base and 6 bases respectively, with 13 bases between them. The V gene's germline CDR1 is KGHSH and CDR2 LQKENI. The CDR3 covers 15 residues. CDR3 nucleotides: TGTGCCAGCTCACCACAGGCAATTGAGAGTCAGCCCCAGCATTTT. Protein sequence: CASSPQAIESQPQHF.

This clone has just a few counts. Here the CDR3 reads CASSLSTGLSGYTF. CDR3 in DNA: TGTGCCAGCAGTTTATCGACAGGGCTAAGTGGCTACACCTTC. The V and J genes are TRBV27 and TRBJ1-2; 7 bases map to TRBD1. V was clipped by 0 bases and J by 7 bases; unmatched bases: 5. The CDR3 contains 14 residues. Per the germline V gene, CDR1 is MNHEY and CDR2 is SMNVEV (reference sequence).

This chain uses TRBV5-8 with TRBJ1-2; no reliable D call. The V gene's germline CDR1 is SGHTS and CDR2 YDEGEE. This CDR3 region has 13 residues. V lost 4 bases, J lost 4 bases, and 11 bases lay in between. The CDR3 bases are TGTGCCAGCAGCGCGGGAGGCCCCTATGGCTACACCTTC. This translates into CASSAGGPYGYTF.

The chain recombines TRBV29-1 with TRBJ1-5, with D unresolved. Trimming shortened V by 1 base and J by 2 bases, and 6 bases separated the two germline ends. Germline CDR1 is SQVTM and CDR2 is ANQGSEA. CDR3 length: 13 residues. The DNA of the CDR3 is TGCAGCGTTGAAGTAGCAGGCAATCAGCCCCAGCATTTT. Its protein product is CSVEVAGNQPQHF.

The genes are TRBV6-4 and TRBJ2-2, with 10 bases identical to TRBD2. Trimming cost V 6 bases and J 7 bases; bases outside gene matches: 14. The CDR3 has 17 residues. CDR1 and CDR2 (germline): MRHNA, SNTAGT. For the CDR3, the DNA is TGTGCCAGCAGGCCTAGCGGGGGTGTGTTGGAATTCGGGGAGCTGTTTTTT. Its translation is CASRPSGGVLEFGELFF.

V gene TRBV12-3 or TRBV12-4 combines with J gene TRBJ1-1; D is uncertain. CDR3 length equals 13 residues. Trimming left V 6 bases short and J 1 base short, with 9 bases between. The chain's CDR3 is CASRQHRNTEAFF. The CDR3 DNA is TGTGCCAGCAGACAACATAGGAACACTGAAGCTTTCTTT.

CDR3 DNA: TGTGCCAGCAGTTTTCAGGGAGTTAGTGAAAAACTGTTTTTT. It specifies CASSFQGVSEKLFF. V is TRBV2 and J is TRBJ1-4; D possibly corresponds to TRBD1 (5 bases). Germline loops: CDR1 SNHLY, CDR2 FYNNEI. The CDR3 runs 14 residues. V shed 5 bases and J shed 7 bases, with 14 bases lying between them.

This chain links TRBV29-1 with TRBJ2-7; TRBD2 matches at 7 bases. Germline CDR1 SQVTM, CDR2 ANQGSEA. V was clipped by 6 bases and J by 0 bases; unmatched bases: 5. The CDR3 spans 13 residues. CDR3 nucleotides: TGCAGCGTCTATAGCGGGCCCTCCTACGAGCAGTACTTC. It encodes CSVYSGPSYEQYF.

This rearrangement joins TRBV5-8 to TRBJ1-1, with TRBD1 as a possible D gene (5 bases). The CDR3 is 13 residues long. Between the trimmed V and J ends, which lost 5 bases and 2 bases, there was a span of 10 bases. CDR1 is SGHTS and CDR2 is YDEGEE in the germline V gene. This CDR3 reads CASSVQVNTEAFF. The CDR3 DNA is TGTGCCAGCAGTGTACAGGTTAACACTGAAGCTTTCTTT. The entire variable domain, with the rest obtained from reference TRBV5-8 and TRBJ1-1, is as follows: EAGVTQSPTHLIKTRGQQATLRCSPISGHTSVYWYQQALGLGLQFLLWYDEGEERNRGNFPPRFSGRQFPNYSSELNVNALELEDSALYLCASSVQVNTEAFFGQGTRLTVV.

A few counts support this clone. Germline and junction disagree at one end, which may indicate a read error. J is TRBJ2-1 and V is TRBV19; 7 bases agree with TRBD2. Germline V lookup: CDR1 LNHDA, CDR2 SQIVND (reference sequence). There are 15 residues in the CDR3. CDR3 region: CASSIGLAAANQQFF. The CDR3 nucleotides are TGTGCCAGTAGTATAGGGCTAGCGGCCGCCAATCAGCAGTTCTTC.

CDR3 sequence (DNA): TGTGCCAGCAGCTTAACTAGGAACAATGAGCAGTTCTTC. Translating gives CASSLTRNNEQFF. This chain links TRBV7-2 with TRBJ2-1; maybe TRBD2 (5 bases). Trimming cost V 2 bases and J 5 bases, with 7 bases left between them. Germline CDR1 and CDR2: SGHTA and FQGNSA. The CDR3 is 13 residues long. The entire variable domain, with the rest obtained from reference TRBV7-2 and TRBJ2-1, is as follows: GAGVSQSPSNKVTEKGKDVELRCDPISGHTALYWYRQSLGQGLEFLIYFQGNSAPDKSGLPSDRFSAERTGGSVSTLTIQRTQQEDSAVYLCASSLTRNNEQFFGPGTRLTVL.

This clone appeared a single time. A junction boundary mismatches the germline segment, possibly from a read error. The rearrangement links TRBV20-1 to TRBJ1-3; D gene unclear. Per the germline V gene, CDR1 is DFQATT and CDR2 is SNEGSKA (reference sequence). This CDR3 comprises 11 residues. CDR3: CSASPGPLKTF. CDR3 DNA: TGCAGTGCTTCCCCCGGGCCACTAAAGACTTTT.

This chain links TRBV27 with TRBJ2-7; D is perhaps TRBD1 (5 bases). CDR3 size: 14 residues. Germline CDR1 and CDR2: MNHEY and SMNVEV (reference sequence). With 0 bases removed from V and 3 bases from J, the gap between germline ends came to 9 bases. The CDR3 DNA follows: TGTGCCAGCAGTTTATCCAGAACAGGCTACGAGCAGTACTTC. It is translated as CASSLSRTGYEQYF.

This sequence joins TRBV3-1 (or the pseudogene TRBV3-2) and TRBJ1-5; D gene unclear. Germline V gene lookup returns CDR1 LGHDT and CDR2 YNNKEL (reference sequence). Between the trimmed V and J ends, which lost 4 bases and 4 bases, there was a span of 11 bases. The length of the CDR3 is 14 residues. In DNA form, the CDR3 reads TGTGCCAGCAGCCTCCGAACGGTAAATCAGCCCCAGCATTTT. This sequence encodes CASSLRTVNQPQHF.

The CDR3 protein is CASSDRGYPYEQYF. Written as DNA, the CDR3 is TGTGCCAGCAGTGACAGGGGCTATCCCTACGAGCAGTACTTC. This chain joins TRBV25-1 and TRBJ2-7, with D tentatively TRBD1 (6 bases). This CDR3 contains 14 residues. V lost 3 bases to trimming and J lost 2 bases, with 11 bases between them. Looked up from germline, CDR1 is MGHDK and CDR2 is SYGVNS.

This clone was detected only once. V gene TRBV4-2 combines with J gene TRBJ2-7; tentative D call: TRBD2 (6 bases). CDR1 and CDR2 from the germline V gene are LGHNA and YNFKEQ. V was shortened by 0 bases and J by 0 bases, with 12 bases between the two germline ends. The CDR3 spans 16 residues. The CDR3 sequence is CASSQDVGGSSYEQYF. CDR3 sequence (DNA): TGTGCCAGCAGCCAAGATGTTGGGGGGAGCTCCTACGAGCAGTACTTC.

The genes are TRBV5-1 and TRBJ2-7; 7 nucleotides line up with TRBD1. From germline, CDR1 is SGHRS and CDR2 YFSETQ. The CDR3 consists of 13 residues. V gave up 4 bases and J gave up 7 bases; unmatched junction bases: 8. The CDR3 reads CASSTEDRWEQYF. The CDR3 region has the DNA TGCGCCAGCAGCACGGAGGACAGGTGGGAGCAGTACTTC.

The chain joins TRBV2 to TRBJ2-1; D gene uncertain. Germline lookup yields CDR1 SNHLY and CDR2 FYNNEI. The CDR3 totals 11 residues. V was pared by 6 bases and J by 10 bases, with 10 bases between. CDR3 sequence reads: CASSGESEQFF. The CDR3 nucleotides read TGTGCCAGCAGCGGAGAATCCGAGCAGTTCTTC.